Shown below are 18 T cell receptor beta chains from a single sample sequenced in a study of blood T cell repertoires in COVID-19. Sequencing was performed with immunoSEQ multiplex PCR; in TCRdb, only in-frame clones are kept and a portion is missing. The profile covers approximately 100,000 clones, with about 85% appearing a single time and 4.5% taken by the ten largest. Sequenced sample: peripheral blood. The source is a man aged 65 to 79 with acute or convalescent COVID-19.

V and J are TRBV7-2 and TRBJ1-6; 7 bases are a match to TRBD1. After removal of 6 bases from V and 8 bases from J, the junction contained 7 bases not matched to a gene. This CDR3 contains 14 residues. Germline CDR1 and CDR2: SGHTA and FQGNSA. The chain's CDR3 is CASRSRDSYSPLHF. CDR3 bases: TGTGCCAGCAGATCTCGGGACAGTTATTCACCCCTCCACTTT.

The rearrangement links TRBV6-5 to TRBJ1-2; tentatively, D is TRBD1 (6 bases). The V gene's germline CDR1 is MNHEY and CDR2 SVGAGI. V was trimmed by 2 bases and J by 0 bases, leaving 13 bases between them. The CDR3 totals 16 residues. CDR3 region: CASSYGGQNTNYGYTF. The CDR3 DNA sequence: TGTGCCAGCAGTTACGGAGGACAGAATACTAACTATGGCTACACCTTC.

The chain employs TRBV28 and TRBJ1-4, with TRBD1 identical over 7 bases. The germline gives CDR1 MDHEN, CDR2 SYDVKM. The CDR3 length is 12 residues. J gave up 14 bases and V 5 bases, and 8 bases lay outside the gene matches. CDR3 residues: CASSQQGSRLFF. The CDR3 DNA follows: TGTGCCAGCAGTCAACAGGGGAGCAGGCTGTTTTTT.

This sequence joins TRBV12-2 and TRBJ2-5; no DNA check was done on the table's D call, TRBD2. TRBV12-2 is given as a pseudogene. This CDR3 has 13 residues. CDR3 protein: CASRSQRGETQYF. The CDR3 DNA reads TGTGCAAGTCGCTCCCAGCGGGGTGAGACCCAGTACTTC.

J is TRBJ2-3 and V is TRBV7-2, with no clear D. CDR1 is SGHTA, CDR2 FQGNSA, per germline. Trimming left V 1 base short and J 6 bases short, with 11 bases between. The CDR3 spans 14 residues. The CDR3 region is CASSLGAASDTQYF. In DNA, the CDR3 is TGTGCCAGCAGCTTAGGCGCCGCTTCGGATACGCAGTATTTT.

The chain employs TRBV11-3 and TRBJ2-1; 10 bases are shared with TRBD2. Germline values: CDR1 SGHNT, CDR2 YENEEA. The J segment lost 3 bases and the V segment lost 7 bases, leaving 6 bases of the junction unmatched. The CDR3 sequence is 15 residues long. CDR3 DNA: TGTGCCAGCACGAAAGCGGGGGGGTACTACAATGAGCAGTTCTTC. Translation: CASTKAGGYYNEQFF.

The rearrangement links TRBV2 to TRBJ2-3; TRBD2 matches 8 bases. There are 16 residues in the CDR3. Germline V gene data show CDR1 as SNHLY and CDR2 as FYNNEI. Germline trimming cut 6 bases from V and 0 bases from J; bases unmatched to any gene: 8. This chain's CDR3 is CASSRDGGASTDTQYF. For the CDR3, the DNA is TGTGCCAGCAGCAGAGACGGGGGGGCCAGCACAGATACGCAGTATTTT.

CDR3: CSVAAGGGDTEAFF. The DNA of the CDR3 is TGCAGCGTCGCCGCTGGAGGGGGGGACACTGAAGCTTTCTTT. The chain carries TRBV29-1 and TRBJ1-1; D may be TRBD1 (6 bases). The CDR3 covers 14 residues. From germline, CDR1 is SQVTM and CDR2 ANQGSEA. V shed 6 bases and J shed 3 bases, with 17 bases lying between them.

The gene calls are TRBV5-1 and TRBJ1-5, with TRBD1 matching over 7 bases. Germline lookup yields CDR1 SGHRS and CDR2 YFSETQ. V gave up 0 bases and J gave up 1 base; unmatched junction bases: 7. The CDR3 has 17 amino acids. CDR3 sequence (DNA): TGCGCCAGCAGCTTGGCCCCCGCAGGGGGGAGCAATCAGCCCCAGCATTTT. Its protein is CASSLAPAGGSNQPQHF.

CDR3 loop: CASSRKGGPNTEAFF. CDR3 bases: TGTGCCAGCAGCCGGAAAGGGGGCCCGAACACTGAAGCTTTCTTT. The chain is built from TRBV11-2 and TRBJ1-1, with 7 nucleotides matching TRBD1. From germline, CDR1 is SGHAT and CDR2 FQNNGV. Trimming removed 5 bases from V and 1 base from J; junction bases left unmatched: 7. There are 15 residues in the CDR3.

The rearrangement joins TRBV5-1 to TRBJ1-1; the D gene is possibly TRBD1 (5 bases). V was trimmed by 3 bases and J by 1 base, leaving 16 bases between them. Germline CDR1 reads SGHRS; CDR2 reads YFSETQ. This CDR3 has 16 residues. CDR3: CASSYDGGDPNTEAFF. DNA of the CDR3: TGCGCCAGCAGCTATGATGGGGGGGACCCGAACACTGAAGCTTTCTTT.

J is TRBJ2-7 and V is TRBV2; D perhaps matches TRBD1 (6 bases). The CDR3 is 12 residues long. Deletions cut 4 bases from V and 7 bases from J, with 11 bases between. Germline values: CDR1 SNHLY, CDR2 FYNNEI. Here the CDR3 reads CASSGGGKEQYV. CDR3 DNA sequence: TGTGCCAGCAGTGGAGGGGGTAAAGAGCAGTACGTC.

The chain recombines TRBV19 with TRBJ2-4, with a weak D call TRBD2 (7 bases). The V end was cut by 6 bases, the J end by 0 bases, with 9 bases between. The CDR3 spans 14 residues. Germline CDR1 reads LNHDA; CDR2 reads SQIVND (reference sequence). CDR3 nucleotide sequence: TGTGCCAGTAGCGGGGGGCTAGCCAAAAACATTCAGTACTTC. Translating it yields CASSGGLAKNIQYF.

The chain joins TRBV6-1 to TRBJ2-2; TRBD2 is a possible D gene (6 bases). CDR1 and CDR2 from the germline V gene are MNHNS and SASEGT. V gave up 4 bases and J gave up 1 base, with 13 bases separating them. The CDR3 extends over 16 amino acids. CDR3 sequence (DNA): TGTGCCAGCAGTGCCCGGGGGACCGAGAACACCGGGGAGCTGTTTTTT. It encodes CASSARGTENTGELFF.

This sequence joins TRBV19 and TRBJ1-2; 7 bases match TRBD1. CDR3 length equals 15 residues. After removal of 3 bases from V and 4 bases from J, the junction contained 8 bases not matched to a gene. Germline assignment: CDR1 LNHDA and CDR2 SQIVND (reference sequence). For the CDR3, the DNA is TGTGCCAGTAGTATGTGGGGACAGCTTAGCTATGGCTACACCTTC. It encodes CASSMWGQLSYGYTF.

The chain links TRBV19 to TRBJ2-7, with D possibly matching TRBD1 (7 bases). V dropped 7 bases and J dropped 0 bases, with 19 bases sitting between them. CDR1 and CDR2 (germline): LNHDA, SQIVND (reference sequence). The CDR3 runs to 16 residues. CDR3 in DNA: TGTGCCAGTATGGCCCAGGGGCAGGGGGGCTCCTACGAGCAGTACTTC. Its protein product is CASMAQGQGGSYEQYF.

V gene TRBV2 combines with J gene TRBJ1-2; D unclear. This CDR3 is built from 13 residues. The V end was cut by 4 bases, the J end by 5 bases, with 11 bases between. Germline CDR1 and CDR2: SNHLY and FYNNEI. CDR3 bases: TGTGCCAGCAGTGTAGAACAGCAATATGGCTACACCTTC. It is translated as CASSVEQQYGYTF. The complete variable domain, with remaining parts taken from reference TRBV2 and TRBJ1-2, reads EPEVTQTPSHQVTQMGQEVILRCVPISNHLYFYWYRQILGQKVEFLVSFYNNEISEKSEIFDDQFSVERPDGSNFTLKIRSTKLEDSAMYFCASSVEQQYGYTFGSGTRLTVV.

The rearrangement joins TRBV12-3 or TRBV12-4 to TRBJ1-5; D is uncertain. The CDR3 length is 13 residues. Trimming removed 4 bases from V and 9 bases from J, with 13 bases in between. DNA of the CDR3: TGTGCCAGCAGTTCTGTTAAGTCGGGGCCCCAGCATTTT. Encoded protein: CASSSVKSGPQHF.